These 23 T cell receptor beta chains were all obtained from the same sample, sequenced in a study of T cell changes during pregnancy in multiple sclerosis. TCRdb keeps only in-frame clones here, not all; method: immunoSEQ multiplex PCR. The sample carries 40,000 to 50,000 clones, 94% recorded once. This specimen was CD8+ T cells from peripheral blood mononuclear cells, taken in the third trimester of pregnancy. The receptors here all came from a female donor with multiple sclerosis, enrolled in a pregnancy study.

This clone was observed a single time. V usage is TRBV5-1 and J usage is TRBJ2-7; 7 bases map to TRBD1. The J segment lost 2 bases and the V segment lost 0 bases, leaving 5 bases of the junction unmatched. The CDR3 has 15 amino acids. Germline V lookup: CDR1 SGHRS, CDR2 YFSETQ. In DNA, the CDR3 is TGCGCCAGCAGCTTGGTAAGGGACAGCCCCTACGAGCAGTACTTC. Protein product: CASSLVRDSPYEQYF.

The chain recombines TRBV27 with TRBJ1-5, with D unresolved. The V and J ends lost 3 bases and 0 bases respectively, with 3 bases between them. Germline CDR1 and CDR2: MNHEY and SMNVEV (reference sequence). CDR3 length: 13 residues. The CDR3 bases are TGTGCCAGCAGTTTCTATAGCAATCAGCCCCAGCATTTT. This codes for CASSFYSNQPQHF.

The chain uses TRBV29-1 and TRBJ2-2; 7 bases map to TRBD1. CDR3 length: 12 amino acids. The junction had 6 bases not matched to a gene; V was cut back by 7 bases and J by 7 bases. Germline-derived CDR1 and CDR2 are SQVTM and ANQGSEA. For the CDR3, the DNA is TGCAGCGGAACAGGGGTGGTCGGGGAGCTGTTTTTT. Its translation is CSGTGVVGELFF.

The CDR3 coding sequence is TGTGCCAGTAGTGTCGACTGGGACAGGAGCTACGAGCAGTACTTC. Amino acid sequence: CASSVDWDRSYEQYF. The chain employs TRBV19 and TRBJ2-7; 8 bases agree with TRBD1. V was clipped by 5 bases and J by 3 bases; unmatched bases: 9. CDR1 is LNHDA, CDR2 SQIVND, per germline (reference sequence). The CDR3 sequence is 15 residues long.

The gene calls are TRBV7-6 and TRBJ1-5, with TRBD1 identical over 8 bases. The germline V gene has CDR1 SGHVS and CDR2 FNYEAQ. The CDR3 extends over 18 amino acids. Trimming cost V 5 bases and J 0 bases; bases outside gene matches: 12. The CDR3 reads CASSAQGGGGGSNQPQHF. CDR3 DNA sequence: TGTGCCAGCAGCGCACAGGGGGGAGGGGGCGGTAGCAATCAGCCCCAGCATTTT. The full variable domain, with the rest looked up from reference TRBV7-6 and TRBJ1-5, is GAGVSQSPRYKVTKRGQDVALRCDPISGHVSLYWYRQALGQGPEFLTYFNYEAQQDKSGLPNDRFSAERPEGSISTLTIQRTEQRDSAMYRCASSAQGGGGGSNQPQHFGDGTRLSIL.

This clone appeared a single time. This sequence joins TRBV11-3 and TRBJ2-2, with a tentative D call TRBD2 (5 bases). The CDR3 is 13 residues long. The ends were cut back, 4 bases at V and 6 bases at J, with 9 bases in the middle. Germline V gene data show CDR1 as SGHNT and CDR2 as YENEEA. CDR3 region: CASSSGGAGELFF. The DNA of the CDR3 is TGTGCCAGCAGCTCTGGAGGAGCCGGGGAGCTGTTTTTT.

CDR3 protein: CASSESHEQYF. In DNA form, the CDR3 reads TGTGCCAGCAGTGAAAGCCACGAGCAGTACTTC. This chain links TRBV25-1 with TRBJ2-7; D is unresolved. Per germline, CDR1 MGHDK and CDR2 SYGVNS. The V gene lost 2 bases and the J gene lost 5 bases, with 4 bases spanning the gap. CDR3 length: 11 residues.

The J gene is TRBJ2-1, the V gene TRBV27; 9 nucleotides match TRBD1. This CDR3 comprises 14 residues. With 6 bases clipped from V and 7 bases from J, the junction kept 7 bases outside the gene matches. Per the germline V gene, CDR1 is MNHEY and CDR2 is SMNVEV (reference sequence). For the CDR3, the DNA is TGTGCCAGCAGCCTACAGGGGGCGGGAAATGAGCAGTTCTTC. It is translated as CASSLQGAGNEQFF.

The chain employs TRBV4-1 and TRBJ2-2, with a weak D call TRBD2 (5 bases). The CDR3 has 17 residues. Germline V gene lookup returns CDR1 MGHRA and CDR2 YSYEKL. The V gene lost 3 bases and the J gene lost 7 bases, with 21 bases spanning the gap. The CDR3, as DNA: TGCGCCAGCAGCCAGGAACACGGGATACCTCGAAGCGGGGAGCTGTTTTTT. It specifies CASSQEHGIPRSGELFF.

The chain recombines TRBV5-1 with TRBJ1-1; D is perhaps TRBD1 (6 bases). From germline, CDR1 is SGHRS and CDR2 YFSETQ. CDR3 length equals 14 residues. The V and J ends lost 0 bases and 1 base respectively, with 7 bases between them. CDR3 amino acids: CASSLATGNTEAFF. Here the CDR3 DNA reads TGCGCCAGCAGCTTGGCGACAGGGAACACTGAAGCTTTCTTT.

This chain links TRBV27 with TRBJ1-2; unclear D gene. In germline, CDR1 is MNHEY, CDR2 SMNVEV (reference sequence). The CDR3 spans 15 residues. V lost 8 bases, J lost 1 base, and 17 bases lay in between. CDR3 sequence reads: CASAALLERNYGYTF. The DNA for the CDR3 is TGTGCCAGCGCAGCCCTCCTAGAACGTAACTATGGCTACACCTTC.

This clone is a singleton in its sample. V and J are TRBV7-3 and TRBJ2-3, with 9 bases identical to TRBD1. The V and J ends lost 5 bases and 3 bases, in that order; junction bases with no gene match: 6. Germline assignment: CDR1 SGHTA and CDR2 FQGTGA. This CDR3 contains 15 residues. CDR3 residues: CASSLAQGATDTQYF. The CDR3 DNA reads TGTGCCAGCAGCCTCGCACAGGGGGCTACAGATACGCAGTATTTT.

V gene TRBV6-5 combines with J gene TRBJ2-1; 7 bases are shared with TRBD2. The V and J ends lost 2 bases and 2 bases, in that order; junction bases with no gene match: 3. The CDR3 runs 15 residues. Per germline, CDR1 MNHEY and CDR2 SVGAGI. Written as DNA, the CDR3 is TGTGCCAGCAGTTACGAAGCGGGGACCTACAATGAGCAGTTCTTC. Protein product: CASSYEAGTYNEQFF.

The CDR3 nucleotides are TGTGCCAGCAGTGAAGCTGGGACAGGGGGTGGCTACACCTTC. It is translated as CASSEAGTGGGYTF. The V gene is TRBV6-1, the J gene TRBJ1-2; TRBD1 aligns across 11 bases. Germline V gene sequence: CDR1 MNHNS, CDR2 SASEGT. V was clipped by 0 bases and J by 7 bases; unmatched bases: 1. The CDR3 covers 14 residues.

This chain links TRBV6-5 with TRBJ2-1; 13 nucleotides line up with TRBD2. Germline V lookup: CDR1 MNHEY, CDR2 SVGAGI. The length of the CDR3 is 14 residues. Trimming removed 8 bases from V and 7 bases from J; junction bases left unmatched: 5. The CDR3 DNA follows: TGTGCCAGCCGACTAGCGGGAGGAGGAAATGAGCAGTTCTTC. It translates to CASRLAGGGNEQFF.

The V call is TRBV27, the J call TRBJ1-5, with 11 positions matching TRBD1. The CDR3 totals 15 residues. The germline V gene encodes CDR1 MNHEY and CDR2 SMNVEV (reference sequence). V dropped 6 bases and J dropped 5; count of bases not matched to a gene: 6. The CDR3 spells CASSSRTGGDQPQHF. In nucleotides, the CDR3 is TGTGCCAGCAGCAGCAGGACAGGGGGCGATCAGCCCCAGCATTTT.

J is TRBJ1-5 and V is TRBV6-1, with a weak D call TRBD1 (5 bases). This CDR3 contains 14 residues. The germline gives CDR1 MNHNS, CDR2 SASEGT. V was trimmed by 6 bases and J by 4 bases, leaving 13 bases between them. As DNA, the CDR3 is TGTGCCAGCAGGGGGACGGGGAGGAATCAGCCCCAGCATTTT. Translation gives CASRGTGRNQPQHF.

This chain joins TRBV28 and TRBJ1-1; possible D gene TRBD1, 5 bases. The CDR3 runs 14 residues. Looked up from germline, CDR1 is MDHEN and CDR2 is SYDVKM. V was pared by 2 bases and J by 2 bases, with 9 bases between. DNA of the CDR3: TGTGCCAGCAGTTTAGCCAGGGCAAACACTGAAGCTTTCTTT. Protein: CASSLARANTEAFF.

This chain connects TRBV19 to TRBJ1-1; D perhaps matches TRBD1 (6 bases). This CDR3 has 13 residues. The germline gives CDR1 LNHDA, CDR2 SQIVND (reference sequence). Deletions cut 7 bases from V and 4 bases from J, with 13 bases between. CDR3 in amino acids: CASKGGLGTEAFF. CDR3 in DNA: TGTGCCAGTAAGGGGGGGCTGGGCACTGAAGCTTTCTTT.

The CDR3 loop is CASSQAADTLHF. CDR3 coding DNA: TGCGCCAGCAGCCAAGCGGCGGACACCCTCCACTTT. This sequence joins TRBV4-1 and TRBJ1-6; D is perhaps TRBD1 (5 bases). The CDR3 covers 12 residues. The germline V gene has CDR1 MGHRA and CDR2 YSYEKL. Trimming took 1 base from V and 14 from J, leaving 9 bases between them.

This chain connects TRBV9 to TRBJ2-2; 7 nucleotides align to TRBD1. The V and J ends lost 4 bases and 5 bases, in that order; junction bases with no gene match: 14. Germline CDR1 is SGDLS and CDR2 is YYNGEE. CDR3 length equals 17 residues. CDR3: CASSSGETGVGTGELFF. Here the CDR3 DNA reads TGTGCCAGCAGCTCCGGGGAAACAGGGGTTGGTACCGGGGAGCTGTTTTTT.

This sequence joins TRBV28 and TRBJ1-2, with 7 positions matching TRBD1. Germline V gene sequence: CDR1 MDHEN, CDR2 SYDVKM. CDR3 length: 14 amino acids. V shed 5 bases and J 5 bases; nucleotides not matched to a gene: 8. The CDR3 region has the DNA TGTGCCAGCAGTCACAGCTCACAGGGGTATGGCTACACCTTC. It is translated as CASSHSSQGYGYTF.

This clone was detected ten times or more. In DNA, the CDR3 is TGTGCCAGCAGCCACCCGGGACAGGGGGCGCGGGGGCAGTACTTC. Translating it yields CASSHPGQGARGQYF. This chain connects TRBV7-9 to TRBJ2-7, with TRBD1 identical over 12 bases. In germline, CDR1 is SEHNR, CDR2 FQNEAQ (reference sequence). This CDR3 comprises 15 residues. V lost 5 bases to trimming and J lost 9 bases; unmatched junction nucleotides: 11.